This T cell receptor beta chain was captured by sequencing in a study of blood T cell repertoires in COVID-19. The overall study: Donors in the United States, Italy and Spain gave samples during acute or convalescent COVID-19. Sample material is recorded as cDNA or gDNA derived from T cells, B-cell-depleted T cells, or PBMCs.

Trimming took 4 bases from V and 9 from J, leaving 15 bases between them. The V gene's germline CDR1 is SGDLS and CDR2 YYNGEE. CDR3 length: 13 amino acids. As originally analysed: Reference gene primer amplification yielded estimated nucleated cell counts. TCRdb's table, derived via immunoSEQ multiplex PCR, lists solely in-frame clones and lacks some. V, J and clone size were drawn from that table, and D and trimming were deduced from the DNA. The sample has over 250,000 clones, about 89% seen once. The source is a woman aged 55-69 years with acute or convalescent COVID-19. Sequencing was performed on peripheral blood. The V call is TRBV9, the J call TRBJ2-3; D is uncertain. The CDR3 spells CASSPASVETQYF. CDR3 coding DNA: TGTGCCAGCAGCCCCGCGTCGGTAGAGACGCAGTATTTT.